The rows below give T cell receptor beta chains drawn from one sample of a study of T cells expressing NK-cell markers. TCRdb reprocessed the 5' RACE reads and keeps a single row for each CDR3 protein, giving no DNA. Reported are about 550,000 distinct CDR3 sequences; the ten largest clones contain 3% to 4.5%. The sequenced sample consisted of blood T cells: a sorted CD56 or NKG2C T cell subset, CD4+ or CD8+ T cells, or bulk PBMC T cells (not recorded which). These receptors were collected from a man between 18 and 35 years old in good health. CDR3s include the opening cysteine and the closing phenylalanine or tryptophan.

v_gene	j_gene	CDR3aa
TRBV12-3/TRBV12-4	TRBJ2-1	CASSPGLAGGPRGYEQFF
TRBV5-1	TRBJ2-5	CASNWASGPTPVTQYF
TRBV11-2	TRBJ2-3	CASSSRLAGRGDTQYF
TRBV18	TRBJ2-5	CASSRRQTVLETQYF
TRBV6-1	TRBJ2-4	CASSDQTSGLKNIQYF
TRBV24-1	TRBJ2-3	CATSDLGGSVITDTQYF
TRBV27	TRBJ2-5	CASSLVPGWGTQYF
TRBV12-3/TRBV12-4	TRBJ1-2	CASSWTGKSSYTF
TRBV11-1	TRBJ2-5	CASSEGLAGVYETQYF
TRBV27	TRBJ2-1	CASSFRLAGGLYNEQFF
TRBV20-1	TRBJ2-7	CSASRWGATVGNEQYF